A selection of T cell receptor beta chains follows, all from one sample in a study of blood T cell repertoires in COVID-19. The table came from immunoSEQ multiplex PCR; TCRdb's copy has only in-frame clones and leaves some out. The repertoire includes a few hundred thousand clones, approximately 90% of them detected once, and roughly 6.8% sits in the top ten. Material: peripheral blood. The receptors stem from a woman aged 25 to 39 with COVID-19, enrolled during active disease. CDR3s include the opening cysteine and the closing phenylalanine or tryptophan. D genes are given only for firm matches. Clone size is given for some rows only: seen once, a few or many times, or a class if the clone is expanded.

TRBJ2-7	TRBV13	-	18	-	TGTGCCAGCAGCCCCCCTACCGGGGATAGGGGGAACTCCTACGAGCAGTACTTC	CASSPPTGDRGNSYEQYF
TRBJ2-3	TRBV11-3	-	17	TRBD2	TGTGCCAGCAGCTCCCGGACTAGCGGGATAAGCACAGATACGCAGTATTTT	CASSSRTSGISTDTQYF
TRBJ2-1	TRBV13	-	15	-	TGTGCCAGCAGCTTCACAGGGAGCACCTACAATGAGCAGTTCTTC	CASSFTGSTYNEQFF
TRBJ1-1	TRBV10-3	few	12	-	TGTGCCATCAGGGGGCTAAACACTGAAGCTTTCTTT	CAIRGLNTEAFF
TRBJ1-3	TRBV18	-	14	-	TGTGCCAGCTCACCTCCCGACATGGGTAACACCATATATTTT	CASSPPDMGNTIYF
TRBJ1-1	TRBV6-5	-	14	-	TGTGCCAGCAGTCCCAGGGAGGAGAACACTGAAGCTTTCTTT	CASSPREENTEAFF
TRBJ2-7	TRBV25-1	-	15	TRBD2	TGTGCCAGCAGTGAAGGGGCGGGGGGGCCTTACGAGCAGTACTTC	CASSEGAGGPYEQYF
TRBJ2-3	TRBV18	once	18	TRBD2	TGTGCCAGCTCACCGCTTTTTCCTAGCGGGATTGGTTCAGATACGCAGTATTTT	CASSPLFPSGIGSDTQYF
TRBJ1-1	TRBV2	-	12	-	TGTGCCAGCTTCGTAAGGGGAACTGAAGCTTTCTTT	CASFVRGTEAFF
TRBJ2-6	TRBV29-1	-	14	-	TGCAGCGCCATCGACAGCTCTGGGGCCAACGTCCTGACTTTC	CSAIDSSGANVLTF
TRBJ2-3	TRBV9	-	15	TRBD2	TGTGCCAGCAGCGTAGGGCTAGCGGGAGGGGATACGCAGTATTTT	CASSVGLAGGDTQYF
TRBJ2-6	TRBV11-2	-	18	TRBD2	TGTGCCAGCAGCTTAGTCGGACTAGAAGGCGCTGGGGCCAACGTCCTGACTTTC	CASSLVGLEGAGANVLTF
TRBJ2-4	TRBV6-2/TRBV6-3	-	13	TRBD1	TGTGCCAGCAGTTCGGGACAGCGAAACATTCAGTACTTC	CASSSGQRNIQYF
TRBJ1-2	TRBV12-3/TRBV12-4	-	13	TRBD1	TGTGCCAGCAGTCAGGGGGCGGGCTATGGCTACACCTTC	CASSQGAGYGYTF
TRBJ1-5	TRBV28	few	14	TRBD1	TGTGCCAGCAGTTTCGGGACAGGATATCAGCCCCAGCATTTT	CASSFGTGYQPQHF
TRBJ1-4	TRBV6-5	-	16	TRBD1	TGTGCCAGCAGTTACTCGGCTCGGACAGGGGGCTATAAACTGTTTTTT	CASSYSARTGGYKLFF
TRBJ1-5	TRBV4-3	-	15	TRBD1	TGCGCCAGCAGCCAAGATCTCACAGGGGGTCAGCCCCAGCATTTT	CASSQDLTGGQPQHF
TRBJ2-2	TRBV18	-	16	TRBD1	TGTGCCAGCTCACCATCAAGACAGGGCGGCACCGGGGAGCTGTTTTTT	CASSPSRQGGTGELFF
TRBJ1-2	TRBV1	-	12	-	TGCACCAGGACTACTCCGATCTTAGGCTACACCTTC	CTRTTPILGYTF
TRBJ2-5	TRBV5-6	-	13	-	TGTGCCAGCAGCTATGCCAGGGGAGAGACCCAGTACTTC	CASSYARGETQYF
TRBJ1-3	TRBV18	-	17	-	TGTGCCAGCTCACCCACCCTTCGACAAGACTCTGGAAACACCATATATTTT	CASSPTLRQDSGNTIYF
TRBJ2-7	TRBV4-1	-	16	-	TGCGCCAGCAGCCAAGTGTGGATAGGCCGGGTGGACGAGCAGTACTTC	CASSQVWIGRVDEQYF
TRBJ2-7	TRBV10-3	-	14	TRBD1	TGTGCCACAATGTCCGGGACAGGACACTACGAGCAGTACTTC	CATMSGTGHYEQYF
TRBJ2-3	TRBV7-2	-	16	TRBD2	TGTGCCAGCAGCTCCCGGACTAGCGGGTACACAGATACGCAGTATTTT	CASSSRTSGYTDTQYF
TRBJ2-1	TRBV30	-	13	TRBD1	TGTGCCTGGAGTGTAACAGGGGGCGATGAGCAGTTCTTC	CAWSVTGGDEQFF
TRBJ1-6	TRBV25-1	-	14	TRBD1	TGTGCCAGCAGTGAGGGACAGGGGAAATCACCCCTCCACTTT	CASSEGQGKSPLHF
TRBJ1-5	TRBV4-2	-	16	-	TGTGCCAGCAGCCAAGAGATGGGCACTAGCAATCAGCCCCAGCATTTT	CASSQEMGTSNQPQHF
TRBJ1-4	TRBV5-5	-	18	-	TGTGCCAGCAGCTTGGAACCTTGGGGCCTTCCAAAGGGCGAAAAACTGTTTTTT	CASSLEPWGLPKGEKLFF
TRBJ2-2	TRBV9	-	17	TRBD1	TGTGCCAGCAGCGTTGGGCAGGGGGCGCGCTGGCTTTCGGAGCTGTTTTTT	CASSVGQGARWLSELFF
TRBJ1-2	TRBV4-3	-	14	-	TGCGCCAGCAGCCCAGACGGGGTGCAGTATGGCTACACCTTC	CASSPDGVQYGYTF
TRBJ2-6	TRBV19	-	16	-	TGTGCCAGTAGTACAGGCGGGAACTCTGGGGCCAACGTCCTGACTTTC	CASSTGGNSGANVLTF
TRBJ1-1	TRBV5-1	-	14	-	TGCGCCAGCAGCATTACAACCATGAACACTGAAGCTTTCTTT	CASSITTMNTEAFF
TRBJ2-7	TRBV19	-	13	-	TGTGCCAGTGGTACTACGGGGGCCTACGAGCAGTACTTC	CASGTTGAYEQYF
TRBJ2-1	TRBV6-2/TRBV6-3	-	18	TRBD2	TGTGCCAGCAGTTACGGGGGGACTAGCGGGAGCTCCTACAATGAGCAGTTCTTC	CASSYGGTSGSSYNEQFF
TRBJ2-1	TRBV5-4	-	15	TRBD1	TGTGCCAGCAGCTCACGGACAGGGGGCTACAATGAGCAGTTCTTC	CASSSRTGGYNEQFF
TRBJ1-1	TRBV21-1	-	15	-	TGTGCCAGCAGCAAAGTTGTCGGAGGGAACACTGAAGCTTTCTTT	CASSKVVGGNTEAFF
TRBJ1-3	TRBV2	-	15	TRBD1	TGTGCCAGCAGTCCGACAGGGCGCTCTGGAAACACCATATATTTT	CASSPTGRSGNTIYF
TRBJ1-5	TRBV19	-	16	-	TGTGCCAGTAGTTTCGGGGGGTCTCCAGGACATCAGCCCCAGCATTTT	CASSFGGSPGHQPQHF
TRBJ2-3	TRBV18	-	13	TRBD2	TGTGCCAGCTCACCACCATACGGGGGGGCGCAGTATTTT	CASSPPYGGAQYF
TRBJ1-2	TRBV14	-	15	-	TGTGCCAGCAGAGAAAGTTTGGTTGGGCACTATGGCTACACCTTC	CASRESLVGHYGYTF
TRBJ1-3	TRBV21-1	-	16	-	TGTGCCAGCAAAGAGAATGACACCAGCTCTGGAAACACCATATATTTT	CASKENDTSSGNTIYF
TRBJ1-1	TRBV4-3	-	15	TRBD1	TGCGCCAGCAGCCAAGATCTTGGGACAGCCCGAGAAGCTTTCTTT	CASSQDLGTAREAFF
TRBJ1-2	TRBV11-3	-	13	TRBD1	TGTGCCAGCAGCCGGGACAGGCTTGATGGCTACACCTTC	CASSRDRLDGYTF
TRBJ2-1	TRBV2	-	11	-	TGTGCCAGCACCGGGGGCAATGAGCAGTTCTTC	CASTGGNEQFF
TRBJ1-2	TRBV19	-	13	-	TGTGCCAGTACTAGTGGGGGGAACTATGGCTACACCTTC	CASTSGGNYGYTF
TRBJ2-3	TRBV6-4	-	14	TRBD1	TGTGCCAGCAGGCTTGAGACAGGGACAGATACGCAGTATTTT	CASRLETGTDTQYF